The 2 T cell receptor beta chains reported below all come from one sample, sequenced in a study of regulatory T cells in long-lasting Graves disease. Building of the TCR beta libraries involved iRepertoire HTBI primers and Arm-PCR of CDR3 regions. One entry per CDR3 protein, called by TCRdb with MiXCR from the multiplex PCR reads. The sample has around 510,000 distinct CDR3 sequences, around 20% seen once. Time point of the sample: persistent/refractory GD, antithyroid drugs over 5 years with positive TRAb. Construction of the TCR library relied on RNA isolated from PBMCs. The sample in question was peripheral blood mononuclear cells (PBMCs), obtained when the disease was refractory, from a patient treated with antithyroid drugs. These receptors came from a female donor with Graves disease.

Comment on this clonotype: The junction and the germline gene differ at one end; a read error may be behind it. V and J are TRBV6-1 and TRBJ1-5, with a weak D call TRBD1 (5 bases). The CDR3 loop spans 17 amino acids. Germline values: CDR1 MNHNS, CDR2 SASEGT. CDR3: CASSEGALLGSNQPQHF. The CDR3 DNA sequence: TGTGCCAGCAGCGAAGGGGCCTTGCTTGGCAGCAATCAGCCCCAGCATTTT.

This clonotype was picked up many times. The chain joins TRBV6-6 to TRBJ1-4; weak D call: TRBD1 (5 bases). Germline V gene data show CDR1 as MNHNY and CDR2 as SVGAGI (reference sequence). The CDR3 runs 15 residues. The V end lost 0 bases, the J end lost 7 bases, and 12 bases lay between the germline ends. Here the CDR3 reads CASSYSSRAGEKLFF. In DNA, the CDR3 is TGTGCCAGCAGTTACTCGAGCAGGGCGGGTGAAAAACTGTTTTTT.